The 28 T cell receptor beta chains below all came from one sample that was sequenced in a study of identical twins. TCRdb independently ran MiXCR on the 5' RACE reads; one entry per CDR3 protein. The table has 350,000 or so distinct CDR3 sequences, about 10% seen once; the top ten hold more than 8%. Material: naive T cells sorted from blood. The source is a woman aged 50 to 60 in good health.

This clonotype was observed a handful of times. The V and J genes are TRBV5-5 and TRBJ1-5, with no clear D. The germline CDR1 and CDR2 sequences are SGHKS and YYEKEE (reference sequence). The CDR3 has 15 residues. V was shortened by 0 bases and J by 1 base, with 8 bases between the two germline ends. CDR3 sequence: CASSLDWVSNQPQHF. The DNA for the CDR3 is TGTGCCAGCAGCTTGGACTGGGTAAGCAATCAGCCCCAGCATTTT. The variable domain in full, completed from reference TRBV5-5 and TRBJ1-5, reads DAGVTQSPTHLIKTRGQQVTLRCSPISGHKSVSWYQQVLGQGPQFIFQYYEKEERGRGNFPDRFSARQFPNYSSELNVNALLLGDSALYLCASSLDWVSNQPQHFGDGTRLSIL.

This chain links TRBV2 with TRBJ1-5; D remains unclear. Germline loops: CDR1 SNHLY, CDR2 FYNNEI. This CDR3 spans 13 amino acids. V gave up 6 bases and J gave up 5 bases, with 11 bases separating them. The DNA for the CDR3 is TGTGCCAGCAGCCCCGGGCTACATCAGCCCCAGCATTTT. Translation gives CASSPGLHQPQHF.

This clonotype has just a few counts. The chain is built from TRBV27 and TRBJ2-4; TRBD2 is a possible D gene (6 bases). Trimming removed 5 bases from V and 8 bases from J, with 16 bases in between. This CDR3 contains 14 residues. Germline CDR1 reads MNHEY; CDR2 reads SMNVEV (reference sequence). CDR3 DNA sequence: TGTGCCAGCAGTCCCCCCGGGAGTGTGGACATTCAGTACTTC. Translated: CASSPPGSVDIQYF.

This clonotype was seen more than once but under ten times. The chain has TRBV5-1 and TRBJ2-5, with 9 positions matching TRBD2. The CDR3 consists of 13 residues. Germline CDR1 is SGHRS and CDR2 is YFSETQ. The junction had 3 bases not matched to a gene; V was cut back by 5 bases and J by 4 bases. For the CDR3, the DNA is TGCGCCAGCAGGGCGGGAGGGCCAGAGACCCAGTACTTC. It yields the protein CASRAGGPETQYF.

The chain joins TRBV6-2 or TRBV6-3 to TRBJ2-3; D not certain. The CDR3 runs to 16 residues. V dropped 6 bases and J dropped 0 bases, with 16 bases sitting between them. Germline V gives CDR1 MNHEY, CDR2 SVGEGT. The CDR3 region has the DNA TGTGCCAGCAGCCTGAATCGCAAGACTAGCACAGATACGCAGTATTTT. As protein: CASSLNRKTSTDTQYF.

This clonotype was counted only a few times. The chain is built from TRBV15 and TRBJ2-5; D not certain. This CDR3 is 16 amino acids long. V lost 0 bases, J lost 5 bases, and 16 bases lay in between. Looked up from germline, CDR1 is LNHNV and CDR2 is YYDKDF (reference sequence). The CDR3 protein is CATSRDLVLLVETQYF. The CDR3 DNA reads TGTGCCACCAGCAGAGACCTCGTTTTGTTAGTTGAGACCCAGTACTTC.

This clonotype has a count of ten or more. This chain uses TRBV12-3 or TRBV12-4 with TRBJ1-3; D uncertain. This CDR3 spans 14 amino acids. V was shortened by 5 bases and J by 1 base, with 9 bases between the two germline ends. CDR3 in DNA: TGTGCCAGCAGTGCAGTGCGATCTGGAAACACCATATATTTT. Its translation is CASSAVRSGNTIYF.

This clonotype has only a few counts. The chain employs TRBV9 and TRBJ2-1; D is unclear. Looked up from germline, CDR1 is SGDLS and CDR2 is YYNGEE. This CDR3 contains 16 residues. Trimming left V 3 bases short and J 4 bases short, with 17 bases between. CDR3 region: CASSAPRGRLYNEQFF. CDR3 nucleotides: TGTGCCAGCAGCGCCCCCCGTGGCCGTTTGTACAATGAGCAGTTCTTC.

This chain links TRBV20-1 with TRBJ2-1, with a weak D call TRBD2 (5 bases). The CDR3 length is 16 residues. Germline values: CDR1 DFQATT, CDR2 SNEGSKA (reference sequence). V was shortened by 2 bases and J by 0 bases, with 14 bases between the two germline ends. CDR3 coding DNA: TGCAGTGCTAGAAGGAGGACGGGATTCTCCTACAATGAGCAGTTCTTC. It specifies CSARRRTGFSYNEQFF.

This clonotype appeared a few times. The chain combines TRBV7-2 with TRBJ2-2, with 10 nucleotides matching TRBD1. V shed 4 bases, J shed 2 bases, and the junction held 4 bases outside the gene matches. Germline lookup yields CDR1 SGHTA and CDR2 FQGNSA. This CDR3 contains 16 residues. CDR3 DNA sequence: TGTGCCAGCAGCTCGACAGGGGGCCTAAACACCGGGGAGCTGTTTTTT. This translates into CASSSTGGLNTGELFF.

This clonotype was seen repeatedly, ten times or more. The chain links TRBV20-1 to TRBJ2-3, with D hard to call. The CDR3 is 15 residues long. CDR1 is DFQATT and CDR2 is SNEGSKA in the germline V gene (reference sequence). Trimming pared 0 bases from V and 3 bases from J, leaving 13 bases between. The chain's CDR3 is CSARDEQSLTDTQYF. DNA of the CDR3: TGCAGTGCTAGAGACGAACAGTCCCTTACAGATACGCAGTATTTT.

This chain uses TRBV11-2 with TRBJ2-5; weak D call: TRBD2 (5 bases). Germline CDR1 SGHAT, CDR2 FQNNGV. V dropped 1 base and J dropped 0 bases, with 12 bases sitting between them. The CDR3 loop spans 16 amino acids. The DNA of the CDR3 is TGTGCCAGCAGCTTAGGGGAGAGTGGGTACCAAGAGACCCAGTACTTC. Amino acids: CASSLGESGYQETQYF.

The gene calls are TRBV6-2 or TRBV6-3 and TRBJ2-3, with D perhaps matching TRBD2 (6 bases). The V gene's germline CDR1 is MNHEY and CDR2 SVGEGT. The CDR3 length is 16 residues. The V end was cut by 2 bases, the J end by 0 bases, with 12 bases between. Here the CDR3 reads CASSYGLAGSTDTQYF. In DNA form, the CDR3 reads TGTGCCAGCAGTTACGGCTTGGCGGGGAGCACAGATACGCAGTATTTT.

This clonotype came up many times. The CDR3 protein is CASSWGLAGENEQFF. CDR3 DNA: TGCGCCAGCAGCTGGGGACTAGCGGGAGAGAATGAGCAGTTCTTC. This sequence joins TRBV5-1 and TRBJ2-1; 14 bases are a match to TRBD2. Unmatched junction bases numbered 3, after V lost 3 bases and J lost 7 bases. The V gene's germline CDR1 is SGHRS and CDR2 YFSETQ. The CDR3 runs 15 residues.

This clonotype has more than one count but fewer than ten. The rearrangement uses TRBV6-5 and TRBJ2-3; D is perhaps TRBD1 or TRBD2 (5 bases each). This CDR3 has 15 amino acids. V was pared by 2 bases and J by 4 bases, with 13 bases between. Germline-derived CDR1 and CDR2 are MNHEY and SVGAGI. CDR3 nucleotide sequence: TGTGCCAGCAGTTACAGGGTGCCGGGGCCAGATACGCAGTATTTT. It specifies CASSYRVPGPDTQYF.

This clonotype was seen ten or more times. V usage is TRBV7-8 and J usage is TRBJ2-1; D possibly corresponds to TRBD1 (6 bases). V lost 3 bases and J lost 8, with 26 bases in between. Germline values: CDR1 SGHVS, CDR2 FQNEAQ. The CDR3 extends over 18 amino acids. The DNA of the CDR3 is TGTGCCAGCAGCTTTCCCCAACAATCGGGACACTTCGTCGATGAGCAGTTCTTC. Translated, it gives CASSFPQQSGHFVDEQFF.

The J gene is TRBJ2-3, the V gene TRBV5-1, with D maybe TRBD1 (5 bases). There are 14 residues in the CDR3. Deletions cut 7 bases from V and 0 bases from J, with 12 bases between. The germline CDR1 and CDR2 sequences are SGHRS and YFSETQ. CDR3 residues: CASATRASTDTQYF. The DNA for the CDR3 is TGCGCCAGCGCAACCAGGGCTAGCACAGATACGCAGTATTTT.

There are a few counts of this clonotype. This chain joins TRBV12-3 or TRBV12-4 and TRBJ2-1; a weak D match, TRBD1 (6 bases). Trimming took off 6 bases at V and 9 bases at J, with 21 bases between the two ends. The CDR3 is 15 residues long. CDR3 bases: TGTGCCAGCAGGCCCCAGGGGATTCCGAGCGGTGAGCAGTTCTTC. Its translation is CASRPQGIPSGEQFF.

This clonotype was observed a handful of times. The CDR3 reads CSVEGTGIGTEAFF. CDR3 DNA: TGCAGCGTTGAGGGTACGGGAATCGGCACTGAAGCTTTCTTT. The J gene is TRBJ1-1, the V gene TRBV29-1; D remains ambiguous. With 3 bases removed from V and 4 bases from J, the gap between germline ends came to 15 bases. The CDR3 sequence is 14 residues long. Per germline, CDR1 SQVTM and CDR2 ANQGSEA.

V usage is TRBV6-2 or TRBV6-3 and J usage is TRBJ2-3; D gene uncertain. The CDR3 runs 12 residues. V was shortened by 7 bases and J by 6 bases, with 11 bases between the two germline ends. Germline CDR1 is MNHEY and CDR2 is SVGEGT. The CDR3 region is CASNDMGDTQYF. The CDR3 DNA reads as TGTGCCAGCAACGATATGGGGGATACGCAGTATTTT.

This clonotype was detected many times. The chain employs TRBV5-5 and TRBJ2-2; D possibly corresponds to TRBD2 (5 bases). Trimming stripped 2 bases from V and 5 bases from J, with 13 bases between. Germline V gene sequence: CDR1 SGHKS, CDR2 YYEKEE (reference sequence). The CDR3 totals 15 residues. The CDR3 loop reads CASSFTRVGTGELFF. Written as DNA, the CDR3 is TGTGCCAGCAGCTTTACGAGGGTTGGGACCGGGGAGCTGTTTTTT.

The CDR3 protein is CASSYLANGGTGELFF. CDR3 DNA sequence: TGTGCCAGCAGTTACCTAGCGAACGGAGGCACCGGGGAGCTGTTTTTT. The chain carries TRBV28 and TRBJ2-2, with TRBD2 as a possible D gene (6 bases). The length of the CDR3 is 16 residues. Trimming took 4 bases from V and 4 from J, leaving 16 bases between them. CDR1 MDHEN and CDR2 SYDVKM come from the germline V gene. Variable domain in full (rest from reference TRBV28 and TRBJ2-2): DVKVTQSSRYLVKRTGEKVFLECVQDMDHENMFWYRQDPGLGLRLIYFSYDVKMKEKGDIPEGYSVSREKKERFSLILESASTNQTSMYLCASSYLANGGTGELFFGEGSRLTVL.

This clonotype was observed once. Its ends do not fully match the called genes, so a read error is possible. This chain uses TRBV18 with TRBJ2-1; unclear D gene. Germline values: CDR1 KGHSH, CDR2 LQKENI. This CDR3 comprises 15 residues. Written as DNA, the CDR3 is TGTGCCGGCTCATCTCGAGGAACAGCCTACAATGAGCAGTTCTTC. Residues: CAGSSRGTAYNEQFF. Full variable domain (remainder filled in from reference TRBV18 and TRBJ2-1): NAGVMQNPRHLVRRRGQEARLRCSPMKGHSHVYWYRQLPEEGLKFMVYLQKENIIDESGMPKERFSAEFPKEGPSILRIQQVVRGDSAAYFCAGSSRGTAYNEQFFGPGTRLTVL.

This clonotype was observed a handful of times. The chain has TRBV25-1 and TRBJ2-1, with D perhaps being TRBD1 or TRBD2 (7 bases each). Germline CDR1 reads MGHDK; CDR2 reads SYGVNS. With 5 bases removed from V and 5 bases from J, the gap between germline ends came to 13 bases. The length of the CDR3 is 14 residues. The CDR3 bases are TGTGCCAGCAGTCTTCAGGGGGGGAACAATGAGCAGTTCTTC. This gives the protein CASSLQGGNNEQFF.

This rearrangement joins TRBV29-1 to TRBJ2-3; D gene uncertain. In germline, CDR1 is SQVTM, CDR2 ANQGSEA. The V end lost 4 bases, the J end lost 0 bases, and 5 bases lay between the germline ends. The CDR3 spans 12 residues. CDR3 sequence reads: CSVVASTDTQYF. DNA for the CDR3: TGCAGCGTTGTCGCGAGCACAGATACGCAGTATTTT.

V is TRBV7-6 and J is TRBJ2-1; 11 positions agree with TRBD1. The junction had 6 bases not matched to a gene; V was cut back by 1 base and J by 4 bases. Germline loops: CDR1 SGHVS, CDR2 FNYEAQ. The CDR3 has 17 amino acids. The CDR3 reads CASSLGGRDRGYNEQFF. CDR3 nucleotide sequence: TGTGCCAGCAGCTTAGGAGGGCGGGACAGGGGGTACAATGAGCAGTTCTTC.

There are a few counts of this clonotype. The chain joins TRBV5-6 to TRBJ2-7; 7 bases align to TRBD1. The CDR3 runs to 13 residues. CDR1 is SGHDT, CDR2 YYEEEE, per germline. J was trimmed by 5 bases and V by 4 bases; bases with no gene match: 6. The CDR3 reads CASSTTGDHEQYV. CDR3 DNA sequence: TGTGCCAGCAGCACAACAGGGGACCACGAGCAGTACGTC.

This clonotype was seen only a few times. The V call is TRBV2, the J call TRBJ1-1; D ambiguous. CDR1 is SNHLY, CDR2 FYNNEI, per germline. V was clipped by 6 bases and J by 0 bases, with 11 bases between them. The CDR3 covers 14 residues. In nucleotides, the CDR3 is TGTGCCAGCAGGGGGTCTCTAATGAACACTGAAGCTTTCTTT. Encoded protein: CASRGSLMNTEAFF.